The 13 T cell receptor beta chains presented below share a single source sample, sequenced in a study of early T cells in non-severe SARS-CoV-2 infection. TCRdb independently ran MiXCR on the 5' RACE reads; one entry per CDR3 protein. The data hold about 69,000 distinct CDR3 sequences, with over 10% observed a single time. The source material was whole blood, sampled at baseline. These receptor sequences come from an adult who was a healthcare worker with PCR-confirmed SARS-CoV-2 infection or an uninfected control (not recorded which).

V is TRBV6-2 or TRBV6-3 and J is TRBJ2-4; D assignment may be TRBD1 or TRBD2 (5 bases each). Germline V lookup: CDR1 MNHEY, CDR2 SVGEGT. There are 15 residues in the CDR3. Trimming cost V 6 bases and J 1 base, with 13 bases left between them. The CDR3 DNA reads TGTGCCAGCAGGTCTCATGAGGGGGCCAAAAACATTCAGTACTTC. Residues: CASRSHEGAKNIQYF.

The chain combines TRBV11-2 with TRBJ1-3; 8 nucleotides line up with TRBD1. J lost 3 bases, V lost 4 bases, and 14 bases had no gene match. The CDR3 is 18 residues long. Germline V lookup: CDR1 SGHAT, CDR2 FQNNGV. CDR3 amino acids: CASSSTWDRTGDGNTIYF. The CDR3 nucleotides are TGTGCCAGCAGCTCTACCTGGGACAGGACCGGGGATGGAAACACCATATATTTT.

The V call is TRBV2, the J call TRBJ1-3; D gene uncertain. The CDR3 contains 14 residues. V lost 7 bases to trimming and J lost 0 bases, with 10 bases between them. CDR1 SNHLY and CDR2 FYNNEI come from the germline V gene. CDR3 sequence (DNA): TGTGCCAGCACTGGACGGCTCTCTGGAAACACCATATATTTT. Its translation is CASTGRLSGNTIYF. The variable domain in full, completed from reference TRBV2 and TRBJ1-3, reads EPEVTQTPSHQVTQMGQEVILRCVPISNHLYFYWYRQILGQKVEFLVSFYNNEISEKSEIFDDQFSVERPDGSNFTLKIRSTKLEDSAMYFCASTGRLSGNTIYFGEGSWLTVV.

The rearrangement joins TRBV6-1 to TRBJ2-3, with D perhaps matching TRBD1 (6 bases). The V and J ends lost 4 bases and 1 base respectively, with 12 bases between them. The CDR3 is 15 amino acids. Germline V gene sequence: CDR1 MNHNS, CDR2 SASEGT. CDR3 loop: CASSGGRQGTDTQYF. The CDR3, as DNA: TGTGCCAGCAGTGGAGGAAGACAGGGCACAGATACGCAGTATTTT.

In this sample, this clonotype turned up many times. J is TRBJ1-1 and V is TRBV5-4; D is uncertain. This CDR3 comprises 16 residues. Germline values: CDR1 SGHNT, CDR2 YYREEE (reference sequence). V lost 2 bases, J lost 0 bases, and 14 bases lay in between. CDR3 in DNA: TGTGCCAGCAGCTTTGGGCCGCAGCGCATGAACACTGAAGCTTTCTTT. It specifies CASSFGPQRMNTEAFF.

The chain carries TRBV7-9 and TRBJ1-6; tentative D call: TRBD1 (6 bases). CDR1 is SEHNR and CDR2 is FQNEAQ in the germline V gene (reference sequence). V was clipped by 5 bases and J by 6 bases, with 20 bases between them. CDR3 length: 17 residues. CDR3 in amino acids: CASSLLRGANPNSPLHF. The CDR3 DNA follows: TGTGCCAGCAGCCTTCTGAGGGGGGCGAACCCTAATTCACCCCTCCACTTT.

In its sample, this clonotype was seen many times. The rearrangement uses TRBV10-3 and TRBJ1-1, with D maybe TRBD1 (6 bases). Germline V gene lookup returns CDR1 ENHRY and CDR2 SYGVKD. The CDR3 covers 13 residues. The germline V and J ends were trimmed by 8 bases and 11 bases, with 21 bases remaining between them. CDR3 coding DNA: TGTGCCATCGCAGCAGGGGTTGGTCTGGTGGCTTTCTTT. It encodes CAIAAGVGLVAFF.

DNA of the CDR3: TGCGCCAGCAGCCAAGATCGGCTAGCGGGGTACGAGCAGTACTTC. Translating gives CASSQDRLAGYEQYF. The chain carries TRBV4-3 and TRBJ2-7, with TRBD2 identical over 9 bases. This CDR3 spans 15 amino acids. The germline gives CDR1 LGHNA, CDR2 YSLEER. The V and J ends lost 0 bases and 4 bases, in that order; junction bases with no gene match: 4.

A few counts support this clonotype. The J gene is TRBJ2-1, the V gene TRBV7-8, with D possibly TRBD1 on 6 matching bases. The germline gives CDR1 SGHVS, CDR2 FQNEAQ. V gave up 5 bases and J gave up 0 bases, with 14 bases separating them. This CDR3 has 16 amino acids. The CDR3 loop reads CASSNGTLSSYNEQFF. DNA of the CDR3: TGTGCCAGCAGCAACGGGACACTGAGCTCCTACAATGAGCAGTTCTTC.

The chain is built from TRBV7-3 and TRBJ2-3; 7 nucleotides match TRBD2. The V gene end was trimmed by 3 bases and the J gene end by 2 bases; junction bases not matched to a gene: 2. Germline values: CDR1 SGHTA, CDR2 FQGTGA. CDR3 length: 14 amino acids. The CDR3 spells CASSLTSNTDTQYF. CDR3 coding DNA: TGTGCCAGCAGCTTGACTAGCAACACAGATACGCAGTATTTT.

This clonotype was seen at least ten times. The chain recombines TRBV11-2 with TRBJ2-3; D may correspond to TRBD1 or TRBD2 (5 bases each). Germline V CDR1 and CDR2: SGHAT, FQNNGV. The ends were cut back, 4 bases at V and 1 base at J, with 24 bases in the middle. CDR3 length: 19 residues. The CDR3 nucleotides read TGTGCCAGCAGCTGGGGAAGGGTGCTCAAGCCGGGGCGCACAGATACGCAGTATTTT. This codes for CASSWGRVLKPGRTDTQYF.

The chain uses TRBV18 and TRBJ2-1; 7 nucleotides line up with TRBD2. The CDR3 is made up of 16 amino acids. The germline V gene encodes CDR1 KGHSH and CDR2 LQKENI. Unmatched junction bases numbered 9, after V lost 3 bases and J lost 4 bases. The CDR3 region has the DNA TGTGCCAGCTCACCCCTTCGGGGGGAGGGATACAATGAGCAGTTCTTC. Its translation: CASSPLRGEGYNEQFF.

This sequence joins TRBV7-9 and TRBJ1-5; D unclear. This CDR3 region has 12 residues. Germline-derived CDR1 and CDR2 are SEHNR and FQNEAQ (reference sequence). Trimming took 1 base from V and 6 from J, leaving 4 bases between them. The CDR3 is CASSLGAQPQHF. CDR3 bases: TGTGCCAGCAGCTTAGGAGCTCAGCCCCAGCATTTT. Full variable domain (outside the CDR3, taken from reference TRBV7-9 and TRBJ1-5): DTGVSQNPRHKITKRGQNVTFRCDPISEHNRLYWYRQTLGQGPEFLTYFQNEAQLEKSRLLSDRFSAERPKGSFSTLEIQRTEQGDSAMYLCASSLGAQPQHFGDGTRLSIL.